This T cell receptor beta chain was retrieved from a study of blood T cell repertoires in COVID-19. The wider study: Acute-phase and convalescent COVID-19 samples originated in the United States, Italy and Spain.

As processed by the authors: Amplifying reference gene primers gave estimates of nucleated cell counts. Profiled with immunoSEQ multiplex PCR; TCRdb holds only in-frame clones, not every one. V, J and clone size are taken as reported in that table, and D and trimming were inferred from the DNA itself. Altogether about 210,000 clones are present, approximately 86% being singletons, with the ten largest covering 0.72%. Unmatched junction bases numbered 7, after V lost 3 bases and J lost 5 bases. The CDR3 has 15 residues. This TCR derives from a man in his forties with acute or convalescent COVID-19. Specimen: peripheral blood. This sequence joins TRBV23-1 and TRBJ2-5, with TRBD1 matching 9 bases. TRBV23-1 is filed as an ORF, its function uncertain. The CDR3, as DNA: TGCGCCAGCAGTCAGTCGACAGGGGGATGGGAGACCCAGTACTTC. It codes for CASSQSTGGWETQYF.